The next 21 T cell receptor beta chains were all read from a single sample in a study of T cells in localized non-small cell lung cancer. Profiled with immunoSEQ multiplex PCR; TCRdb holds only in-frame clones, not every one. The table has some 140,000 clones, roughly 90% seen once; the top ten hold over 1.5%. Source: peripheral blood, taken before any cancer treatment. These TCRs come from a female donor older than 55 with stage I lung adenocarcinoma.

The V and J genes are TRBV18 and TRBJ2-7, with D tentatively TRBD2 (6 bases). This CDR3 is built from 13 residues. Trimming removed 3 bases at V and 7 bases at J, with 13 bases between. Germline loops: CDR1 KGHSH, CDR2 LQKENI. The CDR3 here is CASSPGGAREQYF. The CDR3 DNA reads TGTGCCAGCTCACCGGGCGGGGCGAGGGAGCAGTACTTC.

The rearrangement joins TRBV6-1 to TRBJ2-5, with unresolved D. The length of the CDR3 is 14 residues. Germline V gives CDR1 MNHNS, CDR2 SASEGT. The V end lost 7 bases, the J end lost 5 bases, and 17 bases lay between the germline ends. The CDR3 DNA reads TGTGCCAGCACTTGGGGTGTCCAAACCGAGACCCAGTACTTC. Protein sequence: CASTWGVQTETQYF.

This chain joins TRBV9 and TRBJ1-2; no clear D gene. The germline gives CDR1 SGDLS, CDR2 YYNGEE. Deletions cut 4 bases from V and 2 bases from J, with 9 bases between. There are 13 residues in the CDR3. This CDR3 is CASSPGPNYGYTF. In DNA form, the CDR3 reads TGTGCCAGCAGCCCCGGGCCCAACTATGGCTACACCTTC.

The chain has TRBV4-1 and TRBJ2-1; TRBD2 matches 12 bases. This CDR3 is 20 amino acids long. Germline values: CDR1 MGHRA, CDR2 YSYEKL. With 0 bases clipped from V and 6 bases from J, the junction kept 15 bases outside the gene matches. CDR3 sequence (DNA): TGCGCCAGCAGCCAAGATCCCGCTCTAGCGGGAGGGGGCGTGGGCAATGAGCAGTTCTTC. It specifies CASSQDPALAGGGVGNEQFF.

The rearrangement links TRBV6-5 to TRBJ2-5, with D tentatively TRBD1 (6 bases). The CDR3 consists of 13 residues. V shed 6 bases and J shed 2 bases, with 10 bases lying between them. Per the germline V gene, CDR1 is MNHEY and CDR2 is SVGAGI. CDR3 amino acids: CASSSGQQETQYF. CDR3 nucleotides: TGTGCCAGCAGCTCCGGACAGCAAGAGACCCAGTACTTC.

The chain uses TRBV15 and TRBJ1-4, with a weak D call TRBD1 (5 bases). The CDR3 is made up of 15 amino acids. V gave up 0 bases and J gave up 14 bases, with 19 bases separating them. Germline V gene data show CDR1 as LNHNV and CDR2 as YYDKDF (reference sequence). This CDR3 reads CATSRDLGRDGWLFF. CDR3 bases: TGTGCCACCAGCAGAGATCTGGGTAGGGACGGATGGCTGTTTTTT.

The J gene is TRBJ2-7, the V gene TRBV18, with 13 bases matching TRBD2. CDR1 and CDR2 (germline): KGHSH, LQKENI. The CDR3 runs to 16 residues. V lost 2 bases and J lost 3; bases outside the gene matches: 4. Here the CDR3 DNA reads TGTGCCAGCTCACCATACGGACTAGCGGGAGACTACGAGCAGTACTTC. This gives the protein CASSPYGLAGDYEQYF.

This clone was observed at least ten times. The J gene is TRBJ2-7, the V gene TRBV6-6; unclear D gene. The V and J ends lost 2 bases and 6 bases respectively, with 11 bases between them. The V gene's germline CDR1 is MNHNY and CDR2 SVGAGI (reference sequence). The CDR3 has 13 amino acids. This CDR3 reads CASSYPPSPEQYF. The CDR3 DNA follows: TGTGCCAGCAGTTACCCCCCAAGCCCCGAGCAGTACTTC.

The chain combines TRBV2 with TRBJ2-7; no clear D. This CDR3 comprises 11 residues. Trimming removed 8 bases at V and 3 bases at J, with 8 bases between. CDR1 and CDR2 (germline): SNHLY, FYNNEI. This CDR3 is CASGPDYEQYF. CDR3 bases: TGTGCCAGCGGACCGGACTACGAGCAGTACTTC.

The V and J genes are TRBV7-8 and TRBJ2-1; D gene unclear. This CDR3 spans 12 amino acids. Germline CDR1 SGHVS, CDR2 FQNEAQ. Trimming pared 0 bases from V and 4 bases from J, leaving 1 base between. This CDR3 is CASSLAYNEQFF. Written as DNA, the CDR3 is TGTGCCAGCAGCTTAGCTTACAATGAGCAGTTCTTC.

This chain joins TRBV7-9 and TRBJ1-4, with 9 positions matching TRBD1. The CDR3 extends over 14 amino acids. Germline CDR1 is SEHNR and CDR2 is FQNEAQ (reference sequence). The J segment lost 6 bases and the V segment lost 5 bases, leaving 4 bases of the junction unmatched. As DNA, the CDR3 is TGTGCCAGCAGCCGGGACAGGGATGATGAAAAACTGTTTTTT. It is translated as CASSRDRDDEKLFF.

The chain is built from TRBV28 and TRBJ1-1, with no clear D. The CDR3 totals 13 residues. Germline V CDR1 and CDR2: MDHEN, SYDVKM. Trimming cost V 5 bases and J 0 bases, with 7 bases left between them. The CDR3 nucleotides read TGTGCCAGCAGTGCCTCCTTGAACACTGAAGCTTTCTTT. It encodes CASSASLNTEAFF.

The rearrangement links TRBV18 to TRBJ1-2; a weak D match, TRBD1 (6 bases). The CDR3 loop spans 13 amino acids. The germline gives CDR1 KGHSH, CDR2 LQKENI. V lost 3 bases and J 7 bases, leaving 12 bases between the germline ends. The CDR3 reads CASSPDSLAGYTF. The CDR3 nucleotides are TGTGCCAGCTCACCGGACAGCCTCGCTGGCTACACCTTC.

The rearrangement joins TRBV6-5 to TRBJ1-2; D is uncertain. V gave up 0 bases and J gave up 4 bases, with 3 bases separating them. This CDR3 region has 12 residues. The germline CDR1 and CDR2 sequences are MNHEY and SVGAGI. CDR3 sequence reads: CASSYSGYGYTF. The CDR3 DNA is TGTGCCAGCAGTTACTCCGGCTATGGCTACACCTTC.

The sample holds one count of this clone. CDR3: CASSSVQGGLYNEQFF. Written as DNA, the CDR3 is TGTGCCAGCTCGTCCGTACAGGGGGGTCTCTACAATGAGCAGTTCTTC. V usage is TRBV18 and J usage is TRBJ2-1; 8 bases match TRBD1. The CDR3 loop spans 16 amino acids. Per germline, CDR1 KGHSH and CDR2 LQKENI. V dropped 6 bases and J dropped 3; count of bases not matched to a gene: 10.

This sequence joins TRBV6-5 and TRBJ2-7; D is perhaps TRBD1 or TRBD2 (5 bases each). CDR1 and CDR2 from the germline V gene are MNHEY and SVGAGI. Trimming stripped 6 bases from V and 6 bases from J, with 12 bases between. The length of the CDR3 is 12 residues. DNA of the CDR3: TGTGCCAGCAGGGACGGGGACCGCGAGCAGTACTTC. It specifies CASRDGDREQYF.

The CDR3 reads CASSHRHSYNEQFF. For the CDR3, the DNA is TGTGCCAGCAGCCACCGACACTCCTACAATGAGCAGTTCTTC. V and J are TRBV5-6 and TRBJ2-1; D gene unclear. Germline V gene sequence: CDR1 SGHDT, CDR2 YYEEEE. V lost 4 bases and J lost 0, with 8 bases in between. This CDR3 contains 14 residues.

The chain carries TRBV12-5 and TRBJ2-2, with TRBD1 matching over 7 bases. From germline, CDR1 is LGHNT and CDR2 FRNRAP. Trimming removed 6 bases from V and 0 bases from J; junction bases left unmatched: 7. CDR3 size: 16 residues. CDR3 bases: TGTGCTAGTGGCCTTCGACAGGGAGCGAACACCGGGGAGCTGTTTTTT. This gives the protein CASGLRQGANTGELFF.

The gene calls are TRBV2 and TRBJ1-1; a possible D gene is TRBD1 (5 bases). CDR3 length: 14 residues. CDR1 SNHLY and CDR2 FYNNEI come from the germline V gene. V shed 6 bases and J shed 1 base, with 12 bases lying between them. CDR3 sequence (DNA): TGTGCCAGCAGAATCCAGGGCGCGAACACTGAAGCTTTCTTT. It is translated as CASRIQGANTEAFF.

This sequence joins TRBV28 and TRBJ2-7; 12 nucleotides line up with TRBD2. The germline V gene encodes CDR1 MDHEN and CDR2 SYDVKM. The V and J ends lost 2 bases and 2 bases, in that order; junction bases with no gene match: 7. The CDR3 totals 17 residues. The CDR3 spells CASSLLPRLAGAYEQYF. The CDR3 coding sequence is TGTGCCAGCAGTTTACTCCCTCGACTAGCGGGAGCCTACGAGCAGTACTTC.

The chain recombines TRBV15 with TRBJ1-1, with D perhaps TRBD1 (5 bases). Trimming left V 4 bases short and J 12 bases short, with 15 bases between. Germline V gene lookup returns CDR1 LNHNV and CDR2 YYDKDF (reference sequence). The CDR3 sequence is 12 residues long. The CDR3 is CATSKGSRETFF. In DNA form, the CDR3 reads TGTGCCACCAGCAAGGGAAGCAGGGAGACTTTCTTT.